The present T cell receptor (beta chain) was sequenced within a study of cytomegalovirus exposure and HLA in healthy donors. Findings of the study overall: It was reportedly the case that the classifier diagnosed cytomegalovirus status with high specificity and sensitivity. Researchers reported that three CMV-associated chains were confirmed in vitro as CMV antigen-specific. Most TCR sequences were seen very rarely across donors, but some public TCRs occurred in many.

This clone was seen only once. Its antigen is unidentified. The CDR3 is made up of 13 amino acids. Germline V gene lookup returns CDR1 MDHEN and CDR2 SYDVKM. V shed 10 bases and J shed 5 bases, with 18 bases lying between them. Here immunoSEQ multiplex PCR was the method, and the copy in TCRdb shows in-frame clones only, minus some. Here the sample spans 120,000 or so clones, 70% to 90% being singletons. The TCR sequence derives from a woman between 25 and 40 years old in good health and CMV-seropositive. Sequences were obtained from PBMCs. This sequence joins TRBV28 and TRBJ2-7; D possibly corresponds to TRBD2 (6 bases). The CDR3 loop is CATGTPVMNEQYF. The CDR3 nucleotides read TGTGCCACCGGGACTCCAGTTATGAACGAGCAGTACTTC.